One and the same sample provided the 30 T cell receptor beta chains below, sequenced in a study of blood T cell repertoires in COVID-19. Sequencing was performed with immunoSEQ multiplex PCR; in TCRdb, only in-frame clones are kept and a portion is missing. The sample holds about 120,000 clones, roughly four fifths seen once. Sequenced input: peripheral blood. These receptors were collected from a man between 65 and 80 years old with active or convalescent COVID-19.

As to this clone: The junction shows a germline mismatch at one end, possibly a read error. V and J are TRBV2 and TRBJ2-7; TRBD2 matches 15 bases. This CDR3 has 19 residues. Germline V gene data show CDR1 as SNHLY and CDR2 as FYNNEI. This chain's CDR3 is CASSEGLGLAGGKAYEQYF. Written as DNA, the CDR3 is TGTGCCAGCAGCGAAGGACTGGGACTAGCGGGGGGAAAAGCCTACGAGCAGTACTTC.

The J gene is TRBJ1-6, the V gene TRBV28, with D possibly matching TRBD1 (6 bases). The V gene lost 5 bases and the J gene lost 5 bases, with 10 bases spanning the gap. The CDR3 is made up of 14 amino acids. CDR1 is MDHEN, CDR2 SYDVKM, per germline. CDR3 bases: TGTGCCAGCAGTAGGACAGTCAATAATTCACCCCTCCACTTT. Its protein product is CASSRTVNNSPLHF.

This clone was seen a few times. The CDR3 loop is CASKGTGGSDYGYTF. The CDR3 DNA reads as TGTGCCAGCAAGGGGACAGGGGGCTCAGACTATGGCTACACCTTC. The chain joins TRBV28 to TRBJ1-2; 12 bases map to TRBD1. J gave up 3 bases and V 7 bases, and 6 bases lay outside the gene matches. The CDR3 sequence is 15 residues long. Germline V gene lookup returns CDR1 MDHEN and CDR2 SYDVKM.

This clone was found once. This chain uses TRBV7-9 with TRBJ1-2; the D gene is possibly TRBD1 (6 bases). V gave up 6 bases and J gave up 4 bases, with 12 bases separating them. The germline CDR1 and CDR2 sequences are SEHNR and FQNEAQ (reference sequence). This CDR3 spans 13 amino acids. For the CDR3, the DNA is TGTGCCAGCAGTCCGGACAGAGCCTATGGCTACACCTTC. Translating it yields CASSPDRAYGYTF.

The V and J genes are TRBV7-2 and TRBJ2-7; 9 positions match TRBD2. The CDR3 is made up of 16 amino acids. In germline, CDR1 is SGHTA, CDR2 FQGNSA. J lost 5 bases, V lost 2 bases, and 10 bases had no gene match. The CDR3 coding sequence is TGTGCCAGCAGCTTATTGGGGAGGGTAGCGGGAGACGAGCAGTACTTC. Its translation is CASSLLGRVAGDEQYF. The variable domain in full, with the rest retrieved from reference TRBV7-2 and TRBJ2-7, is GAGVSQSPSNKVTEKGKDVELRCDPISGHTALYWYRQSLGQGLEFLIYFQGNSAPDKSGLPSDRFSAERTGGSVSTLTIQRTQQEDSAVYLCASSLLGRVAGDEQYFGPGTRLTVT.

The chain couples TRBV4-2 to TRBJ1-2, with TRBD1 matching 7 bases. This CDR3 is 14 amino acids long. V was pared by 2 bases and J by 7 bases, with 7 bases of the junction left unmatched. The germline V gene has CDR1 LGHNA and CDR2 YNFKEQ. CDR3 residues: CASSQNRGSSGYTF. The DNA for the CDR3 is TGTGCCAGCAGCCAAAACAGGGGTTCGAGTGGCTACACCTTC.

The chain joins TRBV7-2 to TRBJ1-2; a weak D match, TRBD1 (5 bases). The CDR3 is 13 residues long. Germline assignment: CDR1 SGHTA and CDR2 FQGNSA. The V gene lost 5 bases and the J gene lost 6 bases, with 13 bases spanning the gap. The CDR3 nucleotides read TGTGCCAGCAGCGGGGACTACGGCGATGGCTACACCTTC. Protein: CASSGDYGDGYTF. Based on the CDR3 plus reference TRBV7-2 and TRBJ1-2, the full variable domain is GAGVSQSPSNKVTEKGKDVELRCDPISGHTALYWYRQSLGQGLEFLIYFQGNSAPDKSGLPSDRFSAERTGGSVSTLTIQRTQQEDSAVYLCASSGDYGDGYTFGSGTRLTVV.

The chain joins TRBV5-4 to TRBJ2-7, with a weak D call TRBD1 (6 bases). Trimming cost V 0 bases and J 2 bases, with 15 bases left between them. This CDR3 comprises 16 residues. Germline V gives CDR1 SGHNT, CDR2 YYREEE (reference sequence). This chain's CDR3 is CASSLDLWDTAYEQYF. The CDR3 DNA reads as TGTGCCAGCAGCTTGGACCTATGGGACACGGCCTACGAGCAGTACTTC.

The chain has TRBV18 and TRBJ1-5; no reliable D call. The CDR3 sequence is 14 residues long. The germline gives CDR1 KGHSH, CDR2 LQKENI. Deletions cut 5 bases from V and 0 bases from J, with 8 bases between. CDR3 in amino acids: CASSGGNSNQPQHF. The CDR3 DNA is TGTGCCAGCTCAGGCGGGAATAGCAATCAGCCCCAGCATTTT.

J is TRBJ1-2 and V is TRBV5-5; 7 nucleotides line up with TRBD1. Trimming removed 0 bases from V and 2 bases from J; junction bases left unmatched: 4. The CDR3 consists of 15 residues. The germline V gene has CDR1 SGHKS and CDR2 YYEKEE (reference sequence). Here the CDR3 reads CASSLAIRGNYGYTF. DNA of the CDR3: TGTGCCAGCAGCTTGGCGATCAGGGGGAACTATGGCTACACCTTC.

The chain joins TRBV7-2 to TRBJ2-1; 12 nucleotides align to TRBD2. CDR1 is SGHTA, CDR2 FQGNSA, per germline. The V and J ends lost 5 bases and 9 bases, in that order; junction bases with no gene match: 11. The CDR3 is made up of 16 amino acids. The CDR3 coding sequence is TGTGCCAGCAGCCCGCAACTAGCGGGAGGAGGGGTTGAGCAGTTCTTC. Its protein is CASSPQLAGGGVEQFF.

The genes are TRBV29-1 and TRBJ2-1; 10 positions match TRBD2. Germline V gene lookup returns CDR1 SQVTM and CDR2 ANQGSEA. With 6 bases clipped from V and 7 bases from J, the junction kept 9 bases outside the gene matches. The CDR3 length is 14 residues. CDR3 sequence: CSVAAGGVLNEQFF. CDR3 sequence (DNA): TGCAGCGTGGCAGCGGGAGGGGTTTTAAATGAGCAGTTCTTC.

This sequence joins TRBV6-2 or TRBV6-3 and TRBJ2-1, with D perhaps matching TRBD2 (6 bases). CDR3 length: 13 residues. Trimming took 6 bases from V and 10 from J, leaving 16 bases between them. Looked up from germline, CDR1 is MNHEY and CDR2 is SVGEGT. The CDR3, as DNA: TGTGCCAGCAGCCAACTAGCCCAAGGGGAGCAGTTCTTC. Protein sequence: CASSQLAQGEQFF.

This chain links TRBV6-2 or TRBV6-3 with TRBJ2-3; 8 nucleotides align to TRBD2. The trim removed 6 bases at V and 4 bases at J, leaving 9 bases unmatched. The CDR3 loop spans 15 amino acids. Germline V gene lookup returns CDR1 MNHEY and CDR2 SVGEGT. The CDR3 sequence: CASSIASGGADTQYF. The CDR3 coding sequence is TGTGCCAGCAGCATTGCAAGCGGGGGCGCAGATACGCAGTATTTT.

Only one count was recorded for this clone. The chain joins TRBV6-5 to TRBJ2-1; D not certain. V lost 7 bases, J lost 2 bases, and 6 bases lay in between. Germline CDR1 reads MNHEY; CDR2 reads SVGAGI. This CDR3 has 12 amino acids. The CDR3: CASTSTYNEQFF. CDR3 DNA sequence: TGTGCCAGCACAAGCACCTACAATGAGCAGTTCTTC.

The genes are TRBV18 and TRBJ2-7, with 7 positions matching TRBD1. CDR3 length: 14 amino acids. Germline V gene data show CDR1 as KGHSH and CDR2 as LQKENI. The V segment lost 4 bases and the J segment 2 bases; nucleotides outside the gene matches: 5. The CDR3 sequence: CASSLGQEPYEQYF. The CDR3 DNA sequence: TGTGCCAGCTCACTCGGACAGGAGCCCTACGAGCAGTACTTC.

V and J are TRBV2 and TRBJ1-5, with 8 positions matching TRBD1. The CDR3 spans 15 residues. Germline CDR1 SNHLY, CDR2 FYNNEI. The J segment lost 5 bases and the V segment lost 7 bases, leaving 10 bases of the junction unmatched. CDR3 loop: CASKTGAGGDQPQHF. Written as DNA, the CDR3 is TGTGCCAGCAAGACGGGGGCAGGGGGCGATCAGCCCCAGCATTTT.

This rearrangement joins TRBV5-1 to TRBJ1-4; perhaps TRBD1 as D (5 bases). Germline V gene data show CDR1 as SGHRS and CDR2 as YFSETQ. Trimming took off 4 bases at V and 4 bases at J, with 14 bases between the two ends. The CDR3 totals 15 residues. CDR3 in amino acids: CASSVTGLSNEKLFF. The CDR3 DNA is TGCGCCAGCAGCGTAACGGGACTGAGTAATGAAAAACTGTTTTTT.

CDR3 amino acids: CASKSMRTEAFF. For the CDR3, the DNA is TGTGCCAGCAAATCAATGCGGACTGAAGCTTTCTTT. The rearrangement joins TRBV12-3 or TRBV12-4 to TRBJ1-1; D uncertain. V shed 7 bases and J shed 5 bases, with 11 bases lying between them. The CDR3 is 12 residues long.

The V gene is TRBV28, the J gene TRBJ1-3; a weak D match, TRBD1 (6 bases). Trimming shortened V by 5 bases and J by 5 bases, and 19 bases separated the two germline ends. The CDR3 is 16 residues long. The germline CDR1 and CDR2 sequences are MDHEN and SYDVKM. The CDR3 nucleotides read TGTGCCAGCAGTACCCTAGGGGACAAATACCGAAACACCATATATTTT. Its translation: CASSTLGDKYRNTIYF.

The chain is built from TRBV10-2 and TRBJ1-5, with TRBD1 matching over 11 bases. With V trimmed by 9 bases and J by 4 bases, 5 bases remained unmatched. The germline V gene encodes CDR1 WSHSY and CDR2 SAAADI. CDR3 length: 14 residues. CDR3 protein: CARKGQGVNQPQHF. CDR3 coding DNA: TGCGCCAGAAAGGGACAGGGGGTAAATCAGCCCCAGCATTTT.

V and J are TRBV5-1 and TRBJ2-3; D might be TRBD1 (5 bases). The germline V and J ends were trimmed by 0 bases and 0 bases, with 11 bases remaining between them. This CDR3 contains 16 residues. The germline V gene has CDR1 SGHRS and CDR2 YFSETQ. CDR3 loop: CASSLVAGPSTDTQYF. The CDR3 DNA sequence: TGCGCCAGCAGCTTGGTCGCAGGGCCCAGCACAGATACGCAGTATTTT. Full variable domain (rest looked up from reference TRBV5-1 and TRBJ2-3): KAGVTQTPRYLIKTRGQQVTLSCSPISGHRSVSWYQQTPGQGLQFLFEYFSETQRNKGNFPGRFSGRQFSNSRSEMNVSTLELGDSALYLCASSLVAGPSTDTQYFGPGTRLTVL.

In regard to this clone: The same CDR3 also results from other DNA sequences found in this sample. This chain links TRBV18 with TRBJ2-7; possible D gene TRBD1, 6 bases. Germline V gives CDR1 KGHSH, CDR2 LQKENI. The CDR3 is 14 residues long. V lost 3 bases to trimming and J lost 2 bases, with 11 bases between them. The CDR3 region has the DNA TGTGCCAGCTCACCTCTAGGACAGACCTACGAGCAGTACTTC. Encoded protein: CASSPLGQTYEQYF.

This clone showed up just a few times. This chain uses TRBV4-3 with TRBJ1-2; D uncertain. There are 15 residues in the CDR3. The germline CDR1 and CDR2 sequences are LGHNA and YSLEER. V lost 0 bases to trimming and J lost 5 bases, with 13 bases between them. For the CDR3, the DNA is TGCGCCAGCAGCCAAGATCGTCCAGGCTTTTATGGCTACACCTTC. It codes for CASSQDRPGFYGYTF.

The chain carries TRBV20-1 and TRBJ1-1; 8 nucleotides agree with TRBD1. Germline CDR1 DFQATT, CDR2 SNEGSKA (reference sequence). This CDR3 region has 11 residues. Trimming cost V 7 bases and J 10 bases; bases outside gene matches: 8. The CDR3 DNA reads TGCAGTGTTGCCACCGGGACAGGAGCTTTCTTT. It codes for CSVATGTGAFF.

The genes are TRBV5-5 and TRBJ2-7; D perhaps matches TRBD2 (6 bases). This CDR3 has 12 amino acids. Trimming removed 0 bases at V and 9 bases at J, with 10 bases between. Germline CDR1 and CDR2: SGHKS and YYEKEE (reference sequence). CDR3 in DNA: TGTGCCAGCAGCTTGGCCAGGGAGGTGCAGTACTTC. Its protein is CASSLAREVQYF.

The chain recombines TRBV14 with TRBJ2-4, with 8 bases aligning to TRBD1. J gave up 4 bases and V 4 bases, and 9 bases lay outside the gene matches. This CDR3 comprises 16 residues. Looked up from germline, CDR1 is SGHDN and CDR2 is FVKESK. The CDR3 DNA reads TGTGCCAGCAGCCCGAGAGGACAGGGCGAGAAAAACATTCAGTACTTC. Protein: CASSPRGQGEKNIQYF. Using reference TRBV14 and TRBJ2-4 for the parts outside the CDR3, the full variable domain is EAGVTQFPSHSVIEKGQTVTLRCDPISGHDNLYWYRRVMGKEIKFLLHFVKESKQDESGMPNNRFLAERTGGTYSTLKVQPAELEDSGVYFCASSPRGQGEKNIQYFGAGTRLSVL.

V gene TRBV11-3 combines with J gene TRBJ2-5, with 13 bases matching TRBD2. Per the germline V gene, CDR1 is SGHNT and CDR2 is YENEEA. J lost 5 bases, V lost 5 bases, and 11 bases had no gene match. The CDR3 spans 17 residues. The CDR3 reads CASSHRWGTSGKETQYF. CDR3 nucleotide sequence: TGTGCCAGCAGCCACCGTTGGGGGACTAGCGGGAAGGAGACCCAGTACTTC.

The rearrangement uses TRBV5-6 and TRBJ1-2; the match to TRBD1 covers 9 bases. Unmatched junction bases numbered 10, after V lost 3 bases and J lost 4 bases. CDR3 length: 16 amino acids. Germline lookup yields CDR1 SGHDT and CDR2 YYEEEE. The CDR3, as DNA: TGTGCCAGCAGCTCCCGGGACAGGGTTATTGCCTATGGCTACACCTTC. Translating gives CASSSRDRVIAYGYTF.

The chain is built from TRBV11-3 and TRBJ1-1, with TRBD1 as a possible D gene (6 bases). Germline V gene data show CDR1 as SGHNT and CDR2 as YENEEA. CDR3 length equals 15 residues. The V gene lost 5 bases and the J gene lost 1 base, with 14 bases spanning the gap. In DNA, the CDR3 is TGTGCCAGCAGCGGGGAGGGACACAAGAACACTGAAGCTTTCTTT. Its protein product is CASSGEGHKNTEAFF.